Included here is one T cell receptor (beta chain) sequence, with context. Sequencing of TCR beta covered CD8+ and CD4+ T cells obtained from blood. It was healthy donors who served as the controls, matched for age and sex. Germline values: CDR1 SGHRS, CDR2 YFSETQ. CDR3 length: 17 amino acids. Losses at the gene ends were 0 bases for V and 6 bases for J; bases not matched to a gene: 6. RNA amounts of about 0.5 to 1 ug underwent reverse transcription with random hexamers. The amplification used immunoSEQ multiplex PCR on TCR beta CDR3; it spanned 54 Vbeta and 13 Jbeta. TCRdb itself ran the immunoSEQ multiplex PCR reads through MiXCR, one entry per CDR3 protein. The sample contains about 200,000 distinct CDR3 sequences, 85% to 95% of which appear only once. This sample was taken from a study of CD8 T cells in Susac syndrome.

The sequenced sample consisted of CD4+ T cells from PBMCs. The gene calls are TRBV5-1 and TRBJ2-1; TRBD2 agrees at 13 bases. This receptor was obtained from a human donor in good health. The CDR3 DNA is TGCGCCAGCAGCTTGGGACTAGCGGGAGGAGTAGGCAATGAGCAGTTCTTC. It encodes CASSLGLAGGVGNEQFF.